The entry below describes one TCR beta chain. What it binds is not known. Trimming took off 2 bases at V and 3 bases at J, with 13 bases between the two ends. The CDR3 has 15 residues. Germline V gene data show CDR1 as SGDLS and CDR2 as YYNGEE. The data were taken from a study of neoadjuvant nivolumab and ipilimumab in lung cancer. Looking at the study overall: The combination arm added day-1 ipilimumab 1 mg/kg to nivolumab 3 mg/kg on days 1, 15, 29.

Study findings and constraints: TCR clonality did not significantly correlate with pathologic tumor regression.

Only in-frame clones appear in the TCRdb table, and some are missing; sequencing was by immunoSEQ multiplex PCR. The data hold some 500 clones, with 85% to 90% observed a single time. The gene calls are TRBV9 and TRBJ2-3, with TRBD2 as a possible D gene (6 bases). Specimen: tumor tissue, collected before neoadjuvant nivolumab, alone or with ipilimumab. This TCR came from an adult with non-small cell lung cancer. The CDR3 sequence: CASSVWASATDTQYF. The CDR3 DNA reads TGTGCCAGCAGCGTTTGGGCTAGCGCTACAGATACGCAGTATTTT.